The T cell receptor beta chain under discussion was sequenced for a study of T cells in Graves' hyperthyroidism and ophthalmopathy. The investigators amplified TCR beta CDR3 regions from RNA transcripts. During a first-round RT-PCR of the TCR CDR3, the HTBI primer set was used. MiXCR, run by TCRdb on the multiplex PCR reads, gives a single entry per CDR3 protein. The profile shows a few hundred thousand distinct CDR3 sequences, 20% to 25% of them singletons. The CDR3 length is 16 residues. In germline, CDR1 is MNHNS, CDR2 SASEGT. With respect to this clonotype: Its cognate antigen is unknown. One end of the junction is discordant with germline, which a read error may explain.

General study findings and limits: Blood also showed most of the thyroid clonotypes that were expanded above 0.001. Ophthalmopathy was predicted by the model a median of around 5.9 months ahead of onset.

It was uncontrolled infection, other autoimmune disease, pregnancy or lactation that excluded patients. Using more than 8 ml of fresh peripheral blood, PBMCs were prepared. The chain is built from TRBV6-1 and TRBJ1-5; D might be TRBD1 (5 bases). Source material: blood. This receptor was obtained from a man aged 45 to 65 with Graves' hyperthyroidism. The CDR3: CASSAQMAVGDQPRHF. In DNA form, the CDR3 reads TGTGCCAGCAGTGCGCAAATGGCAGTGGGGGACCAGCCCCGGCATTTT.